Listed below are T cell receptor beta chains from one sample, sequenced in a study of response to subunit inactivated influenza vaccine. Each CDR3 protein gets one entry after TCRdb re-called the RT-PCR reads with MiXCR. The repertoire holds some 520,000 distinct CDR3 sequences, 15% to 20% seen once, with 3% to 3.5% in the top ten. Sequencing was performed on CD4+ T cells sorted from PBMCs, taken less than 30 months after vaccination. The receptors shown here come from a man aged 50 to 69 who received an inactivated influenza vaccine. The CDR3 runs from the conserved cysteine through the conserved F or W. Fields, in order: clone size, D gene, V gene, J gene, CDR3 DNA, CDR3 protein. A D gene is named only where the DNA matches it firmly. Where a row states a size, it is once, few, many or the class of an expanded clone; other rows omit it.

many,NA,TRBV29-1,TRBJ2-7,TGCAGCGTAATGACGGACGACTACGAGCAGTACTTC,CSVMTDDYEQYF
few,NA,TRBV10-3,TRBJ2-3,TGTGCCATCAACCCGGAACACTCAGATACGCAGTATTTT,CAINPEHSDTQYF
few,NA,TRBV7-2,TRBJ2-2,TGTGCCAGCAGCTTAGAGGGGCTAGCTGTCGGGGAGCTGTTTTTT,CASSLEGLAVGELFF
NA,NA,TRBV24-1,TRBJ1-5,TGTGCCACCAGTGACAGGCGCAATCAGCCCCAGCATTTT,CATSDRRNQPQHF
NA,NA,TRBV21-1,TRBJ2-3,TGTGCCAGCAGCAAACTAGCGGGGGGATATACAGATACGCAGTATTTT,CASSKLAGGYTDTQYF
few,TRBD2,TRBV20-1,TRBJ2-1,TGCAGTGCTGAAACTAGCGGGAGAGGCGGTGAGCAGTTCTTC,CSAETSGRGGEQFF
once,TRBD1,TRBV18,TRBJ2-7,TGTGCCAGCTCAACCGGGACAGGGAACTACGAGCAGTACTTC,CASSTGTGNYEQYF
NA,TRBD2,TRBV6-2/TRBV6-3,TRBJ2-2,TGTGCCGGGCGACTAGCGGAATACACCGGGGAGCTGTTTTTT,CAGRLAEYTGELFF
few,NA,TRBV29-1,TRBJ2-5,TGCAGCGTTAGAGGGATCGCGGAGACCCAGTACTTC,CSVRGIAETQYF
NA,NA,TRBV5-1,TRBJ2-7,TGCGCCAGCACCCCACAGGGCCCCTCCTACGAGCAGTACTTC,CASTPQGPSYEQYF
NA,NA,TRBV24-1,TRBJ2-5,TGTGCCACCAGTGCCAGGGACCAAGAGACCCAGTACTTC,CATSARDQETQYF
NA,NA,TRBV29-1,TRBJ2-7,TGCAGCGTTTCCGGGGATTCCTACGAGCAGTACTTC,CSVSGDSYEQYF
NA,NA,TRBV5-6,TRBJ2-2,TGTGCCAGCAGCCTGGATTTGCAGCATATGACCGGGGAGCTGTTTTTT,CASSLDLQHMTGELFF
NA,NA,TRBV29-1,TRBJ2-1,TGCAGCGTTGGTCATCTGGGAGTATCCTACAATGAGCAGTTCTTC,CSVGHLGVSYNEQFF
few,NA,TRBV9,TRBJ2-5,TGTGCCAGCAGCGGGGGACAATCGAAAGAGACCCAGTACTTC,CASSGGQSKETQYF
NA,NA,TRBV4-3,TRBJ1-2,TGCGCCAGCAGCCAAGACCACGTTGGGGGCTATGGCTACACCTTC,CASSQDHVGGYGYTF
NA,TRBD2,TRBV7-7,TRBJ2-5,TGTGCTAGCAGCTTTAGCGGGGCCGTAGAGACCCAGTACTTC,CASSFSGAVETQYF
few,TRBD1,TRBV12-3/TRBV12-4,TRBJ2-7,TGTGCCAGCAGGCCGACAGGGGTGAGTTCCTACGAGCAGTACTTC,CASRPTGVSSYEQYF
few,NA,TRBV20-1,TRBJ1-6,TGCAGTGCTAGAGGAGGGGCGGCCTCTAATTCACCCCTCCACTTT,CSARGGAASNSPLHF
many,NA,TRBV6-1,TRBJ2-1,TGTGCCAGCAGTCCTGGACTGGTCAGCTCCTACAATGAGCAGTTCTTC,CASSPGLVSSYNEQFF
NA,NA,TRBV23-1,TRBJ1-5,TGCGCCAGCAGTCGGGCGGACAATCAGCCCCAGCATTTT,CASSRADNQPQHF
few,TRBD2,TRBV7-9,TRBJ2-2,TGTGCCAGCAGCTTACTAGCGGGAATTCCCGGGGAGCTGTTTTTT,CASSLLAGIPGELFF
NA,NA,TRBV6-2/TRBV6-3,TRBJ1-1,TGTGCCAGCAGTTCACTCGGACAGCTGCCAGAAGCTTTCTTT,CASSSLGQLPEAFF
NA,TRBD1,TRBV20-1,TRBJ1-6,TGCAGTGCTAGACAGGGGGCCTATAATTCACCCCTCCACTTT,CSARQGAYNSPLHF
many,NA,TRBV7-9,TRBJ1-1,TGTGCCAGCAGCTTAGGGGCAGCGAACACTGAAGCTTTCTTT,CASSLGAANTEAFF
few,NA,TRBV3-1,TRBJ2-5,TGTGCCAGCAGCCAATCGGACCCCATGAGGGGAGAGACCCAGTACTTC,CASSQSDPMRGETQYF
few,NA,TRBV12-3/TRBV12-4,TRBJ1-4,TGTGCCAGCAGTCCCACGGGGGGAAATAATGAAAAACTGTTTTTT,CASSPTGGNNEKLFF
NA,NA,TRBV30,TRBJ1-2,TGTGCCTGGAGTGTTGGGGGAGCCTATGGCTACACCTTC,CAWSVGGAYGYTF
few,TRBD1,TRBV2,TRBJ2-5,TGTGCCAGCACATTACGGACAGGGGGCGGCGAGACCCAGTACTTC,CASTLRTGGGETQYF
few,NA,TRBV20-1,TRBJ2-3,TGCAGTGCGAAGGGTCTAGGCACAGATACGCAGTATTTT,CSAKGLGTDTQYF
NA,NA,TRBV10-3,TRBJ2-7,TGTGCCATCGGGGAGAGCGGGTCCTACGAGCAGTACTTC,CAIGESGSYEQYF
NA,NA,TRBV12-3/TRBV12-4,TRBJ1-2,TGTGCCAGCAGTATTGCCCCCCCTAGCTACACCTTC,CASSIAPPSYTF
few,NA,TRBV6-6,TRBJ2-1,TGTGCCAGCAGTGAGCCCTACAATGAGCAGTTCTTC,CASSEPYNEQFF
few,NA,TRBV10-1,TRBJ2-2,TGCGCCAGCAGCTCCGGGTTTTTGGGGAGTGGGGAGCTGTTTTTT,CASSSGFLGSGELFF
few,TRBD2,TRBV5-1,TRBJ2-1,TGCGCCAGCAGCTTACCCGGGACTACTCACAATGAGCAGTTCTTC,CASSLPGTTHNEQFF
NA,NA,TRBV11-2,TRBJ2-2,TGTGCCAGCAGCGCGCGTAGGGGCACCACCGGGGAGCTGTTTTTT,CASSARRGTTGELFF
NA,NA,TRBV11-2,TRBJ2-5,TGTGCCAGCAGCTTATGGCCCAGAGAGACCCAGTACTTC,CASSLWPRETQYF
many,NA,TRBV20-1,TRBJ2-1,TGCAGTGCTACCCTTCACTCCTACAATGAGCAGTTCTTC,CSATLHSYNEQFF
few,TRBD2,TRBV11-2,TRBJ2-3,TGTGCCAGCAGCGGAAGGACTAGGGCAGATACGCAGTATTTT,CASSGRTRADTQYF
NA,NA,TRBV5-1,TRBJ2-7,TGCGCCAGCAGCGTGACGGAACTCTCCTACGAGCAGTACTTC,CASSVTELSYEQYF
NA,NA,TRBV3-1,TRBJ2-3,TGTGCCAGCAGCCAAGTAACAGTTTTGGGACCAGATACGCAGTATTTT,CASSQVTVLGPDTQYF